A selection of T cell receptor beta chains follows, all from one sample in a study of CXCR4 blockade with PD-1 therapy in pancreatic cancer. The repertoire was sequenced with immunoSEQ multiplex PCR; TCRdb's copy has only in-frame clones and lacks some. In the table there are roughly 4,900 clones, roughly 50% of which are singletons. The specimen sequenced was tumor tissue. The receptors here all came from a human donor with pancreatic ductal adenocarcinoma. Both conserved end residues are part of each CDR3. Each record gives: CDR3 DNA, CDR3 protein, D gene, V gene, J gene, clone size. D genes are given only for firm matches. Clone size is not always given. Where it is, it says once, few, many or a class for expanded clones.

DNA: TGCAGCGTTGACCAGCGGGAAAGCACAGATACGCAGTATTTT; CDR3: CSVDQRESTDTQYF; D: TRBD2; V: TRBV29-1; J: TRBJ2-3; size: -
DNA: TGTGCCAGCAGTGTAGCGGGAGGGCTTTACAATGAGCAGTTCTTC; CDR3: CASSVAGGLYNEQFF; D: TRBD2; V: TRBV6-8; J: TRBJ2-1; size: few
DNA: TGTGCCAGCTCACCATCCAGGGACCAAGAGACCCAGTACTTC; CDR3: CASSPSRDQETQYF; D: -; V: TRBV18; J: TRBJ2-5; size: -
DNA: TGTGCCAGCAGCTTGGTGCGGGGGGCGCATCGAGATACGCAGTATTTT; CDR3: CASSLVRGAHRDTQYF; D: TRBD2; V: TRBV11-3; J: TRBJ2-3; size: -
DNA: TGTGCCAGCTCACCAAAGGGACAGGGTACCACTGAAGCTTTCTTT; CDR3: CASSPKGQGTTEAFF; D: TRBD1; V: TRBV18; J: TRBJ1-1; size: -
DNA: TGTGCCAGCAGTTACCCAAGCGGGAGAAGAACTGGGGAGCTGTTTTTT; CDR3: CASSYPSGRRTGELFF; D: TRBD2; V: TRBV7-7; J: TRBJ2-2; size: -
DNA: TGTGCCAGCTCACCACAACAGGGTAGGGATGAGCAGTTCTTC; CDR3: CASSPQQGRDEQFF; D: -; V: TRBV18; J: TRBJ2-1; size: -
DNA: TGTGCCAGCAGTTTACTTGGGGGCAGGGGTCAGCCCCAGCATTTT; CDR3: CASSLLGGRGQPQHF; D: -; V: TRBV28; J: TRBJ1-5; size: -
DNA: TGTGCCAGCAGTTTATCGTCAGGGGATAGACTCTATGGCTACACCTTC; CDR3: CASSLSSGDRLYGYTF; D: -; V: TRBV28; J: TRBJ1-2; size: few
DNA: TGTGCCAGCAGCGTAGGGGGCGGTGGCTATGGCTACACCTTC; CDR3: CASSVGGGGYGYTF; D: -; V: TRBV9; J: TRBJ1-2; size: -
DNA: TGTGCCAGTAGTTTCTTGACAGGAGGAGATGGCTACACCTTC; CDR3: CASSFLTGGDGYTF; D: -; V: TRBV19; J: TRBJ1-2; size: -
DNA: TGTGCCAGCAGTTTGGGAGGTAGAAATCAGCCCCAGCATTTT; CDR3: CASSLGGRNQPQHF; D: -; V: TRBV28; J: TRBJ1-5; size: -
DNA: TGTGCCTGGAGTGTTTTTGCCAGGGGAGATACGCAGTATTTT; CDR3: CAWSVFARGDTQYF; D: -; V: TRBV30; J: TRBJ2-3; size: -
DNA: TGTGCCAGTAGTAGGGACCAGACCTACGAGCAGTACTTC; CDR3: CASSRDQTYEQYF; D: -; V: TRBV19; J: TRBJ2-7; size: -
DNA: TGTGCCAGTAGCCGAAAGACAGGGTATCTTGGCTACACCTTC; CDR3: CASSRKTGYLGYTF; D: TRBD1; V: TRBV19; J: TRBJ1-2; size: few
DNA: TGTGCCAGCATGACAGCCGGGGGAAAGACCCAGTACTTC; CDR3: CASMTAGGKTQYF; D: -; V: TRBV12-5; J: TRBJ2-5; size: few
DNA: TGTGCCAGTATGCGGGGAAGTGGCTACACCTTC; CDR3: CASMRGSGYTF; D: -; V: TRBV19; J: TRBJ1-2; size: -
DNA: TGTGCCACCAGCTCTACGGACAGGGTTGTGGAGACCCAGTACTTC; CDR3: CATSSTDRVVETQYF; D: TRBD1; V: TRBV15; J: TRBJ2-5; size: -
DNA: TGTGCCAGCTCACCTAAAACGAGGCGCGAGACCCAGTACTTC; CDR3: CASSPKTRRETQYF; D: -; V: TRBV18; J: TRBJ2-5; size: -
DNA: TGTGCCAGCAGTTTAGCGGGAAGGGAGGCAGATACGCAGTATTTT; CDR3: CASSLAGREADTQYF; D: TRBD2; V: TRBV6-8; J: TRBJ2-3; size: -
DNA: TGTGCCAGCAGCTTCAAGGGGCTAGCGGGGGGTGCAGATACGCAGTATTTT; CDR3: CASSFKGLAGGADTQYF; D: TRBD2; V: TRBV11-3; J: TRBJ2-3; size: -
DNA: TGTGCCAGCAGCCTAGACAGGAGATGGACCACTGAAGCTTTCTTT; CDR3: CASSLDRRWTTEAFF; D: -; V: TRBV11-3; J: TRBJ1-1; size: -
DNA: TGTGCCACCAGCAGAGTCCTGAAGCCCTACGAGCAGTACTTC; CDR3: CATSRVLKPYEQYF; D: -; V: TRBV15; J: TRBJ2-7; size: -
DNA: TGTGCCATCAGCGCCGGGACTAGCGGGCTGAGCTCCTACGAGCAGTACTTC; CDR3: CAISAGTSGLSSYEQYF; D: TRBD2; V: TRBV6-8; J: TRBJ2-7; size: -
DNA: TGTGCCACCAGGACAGCCAACACCGGGGAGCTGTTTTTT; CDR3: CATRTANTGELFF; D: -; V: TRBV19; J: TRBJ2-2; size: once
DNA: TGCAGCGTTGTTGTCACCACAGATACGCAGTATTTT; CDR3: CSVVVTTDTQYF; D: -; V: TRBV29-1; J: TRBJ2-3; size: -
DNA: TGTGCCAGCAGCCTAGCGGGAACAGATACGCAGTATTTT; CDR3: CASSLAGTDTQYF; D: TRBD2; V: TRBV14; J: TRBJ2-3; size: -
DNA: TGTGCCAGCTCACCACCGAACAGGGGACTTCGGCATACGCAGTATTTT; CDR3: CASSPPNRGLRHTQYF; D: -; V: TRBV18; J: TRBJ2-3; size: -
DNA: TGTGCCACCAGCAGGGGGGGTTTTACCTCGGACTATGGCTACACCTTC; CDR3: CATSRGGFTSDYGYTF; D: -; V: TRBV15; J: TRBJ1-2; size: -
DNA: TGTGCCAGCAGCCAAGTTGGTGGCGCGGTGGGTACCCAGTACTTC; CDR3: CASSQVGGAVGTQYF; D: -; V: TRBV14; J: TRBJ2-5; size: -
DNA: TGTGCCAGTAGTCCCCTCGGTGAGCGGTCTAATGAGCAGTTCTTC; CDR3: CASSPLGERSNEQFF; D: -; V: TRBV19; J: TRBJ2-1; size: -
DNA: TGCGCCAGCAGCTTGACCGGGGGGTCCTCAGATACGCAGTATTTT; CDR3: CASSLTGGSSDTQYF; D: TRBD2; V: TRBV5-1; J: TRBJ2-3; size: few
DNA: TGTGCCAGCAGTTCACCCGGCGGGGGACTGAGCACCCCTGAAGCTTTCTTT; CDR3: CASSSPGGGLSTPEAFF; D: -; V: TRBV28; J: TRBJ1-1; size: -
DNA: TGTGCCAGCTCACCAGTCAGCCGGGATGAGGAGCAGTACTTC; CDR3: CASSPVSRDEEQYF; D: -; V: TRBV18; J: TRBJ2-7; size: -
DNA: TGTGCCACCAGCAGAGCTTACAGCCTCTACGAGCAGTACTTC; CDR3: CATSRAYSLYEQYF; D: -; V: TRBV15; J: TRBJ2-7; size: -
DNA: TGTGCCACCAGCAGAGATCTAGGGGGAACGAACACCGGGGAGCTGTTTTTT; CDR3: CATSRDLGGTNTGELFF; D: -; V: TRBV15; J: TRBJ2-2; size: -
DNA: TGTGCCACCAGCCCGGGACTAGCCACCTACGAGCAGTACTTC; CDR3: CATSPGLATYEQYF; D: TRBD2; V: TRBV15; J: TRBJ2-7; size: -
DNA: TGTGCCAGTACGGATGGGGGGTCAGTCACAGATACGCAGTATTTT; CDR3: CASTDGGSVTDTQYF; D: -; V: TRBV19; J: TRBJ2-3; size: -
DNA: TGTGCCAGCAGTTTAGGGGCAGGGGGCGAACAGCCCCAGCATTTT; CDR3: CASSLGAGGEQPQHF; D: TRBD1; V: TRBV28; J: TRBJ1-5; size: -
DNA: TGTGCCAGCCGACCCCTTTATAAGACATCGAACACTGAAGCTTTCTTT; CDR3: CASRPLYKTSNTEAFF; D: -; V: TRBV14; J: TRBJ1-1; size: -